This T cell receptor (beta chain) was sequenced for a study of PD-L1 blockade in urothelial cancer. Study in general: Most of the 29 patients were men who had bladder-origin urothelial cancer. Patients previously received 0 to 3 chemotherapy regimens.

Documented time point: peripheral blood 6 weeks after treatment start. Every PCR received spiked-in synthetic TCR analog templates. Some clones are missing from TCRdb's copy, which holds only in-frame ones; the method was immunoSEQ multiplex PCR. The sample consists of about 50,000 clones, about 82% of them appearing once. The receptor was isolated from a man in his sixties or seventies with urothelial cancer. This sample comprised PBMCs, obtained around atezolizumab (anti-PD-L1) treatment.

As DNA, the CDR3 is TGCGCCAGCAGCTGGGACAGGGTTGACACAGATACGCAGTATTTT. It specifies CASSWDRVDTDTQYF. The chain combines TRBV5-1 with TRBJ2-3; TRBD1 agrees at 9 bases. CDR1 is SGHRS, CDR2 YFSETQ, per germline. V gave up 3 bases and J gave up 2 bases; unmatched junction bases: 4. The CDR3 runs 15 residues.